Presented here are 8 T cell receptor beta chains from one specimen sequenced in a study of blood T cell repertoires in COVID-19. TCRdb's copy holds only in-frame clones and misses some; the assay was immunoSEQ multiplex PCR. The sample carries 110,000 to 150,000 clones, under 90% recorded once. Sequencing was done on a sample of peripheral blood. Every receptor here comes from a human donor in a cohort sampled during active COVID-19.

This sequence joins TRBV28 and TRBJ2-7; tentative D call: TRBD1 (5 bases). Trimming stripped 5 bases from V and 0 bases from J, with 23 bases between. Germline values: CDR1 MDHEN, CDR2 SYDVKM. The CDR3 sequence is 18 residues long. The CDR3 DNA sequence: TGTGCCAGCAGTCCCCCCGCGAGTAGCAGGGAAAGCTCCTACGAGCAGTACTTC. Encoded protein: CASSPPASSRESSYEQYF.

This clone was detected a few times. The V and J genes are TRBV7-2 and TRBJ2-1, with 14 nucleotides matching TRBD2. This CDR3 comprises 15 residues. V trimming: 5 bases; J trimming: 9 bases; junction bases outside the gene matches: 6. Germline-derived CDR1 and CDR2 are SGHTA and FQGNSA. The CDR3 here is CASSQTSGRATEQFF. CDR3 coding DNA: TGTGCCAGCAGCCAGACTAGCGGGAGGGCCACTGAGCAGTTCTTC.

Turning to this clone: In the same sample, other DNA sequences code for this CDR3. The CDR3 DNA reads TGCGCCAGCAGCTCGCAGGGGGGGAACACCGGGGAGCTGTTTTTT. Amino acids: CASSSQGGNTGELFF. The V call is TRBV5-1, the J call TRBJ2-2; TRBD1 is a possible D gene (7 bases). V was shortened by 3 bases and J by 1 base, with 10 bases between the two germline ends. Germline-derived CDR1 and CDR2 are SGHRS and YFSETQ. This CDR3 has 15 residues.

The chain employs TRBV11-2 and TRBJ1-4, with no clear D. Trimming took off 4 bases at V and 3 bases at J, with 9 bases between the two ends. The CDR3 totals 14 residues. Germline CDR1 SGHAT, CDR2 FQNNGV. The CDR3: CASSYTLSNEKLFF. In nucleotides, the CDR3 is TGTGCCAGCAGCTACACGCTGTCTAATGAAAAACTGTTTTTT.

The chain is built from TRBV11-2 and TRBJ2-7, with D unclear. V gave up 1 base and J gave up 2 bases, with 15 bases separating them. This CDR3 has 16 residues. CDR1 and CDR2 from the germline V gene are SGHAT and FQNNGV. Written as DNA, the CDR3 is TGTGCCAGCAGCTTAGGAGCTAGTTCGGTCCCCTACGAGCAGTACTTC. This sequence encodes CASSLGASSVPYEQYF. Full variable domain (outside the CDR3, taken from reference TRBV11-2 and TRBJ2-7): EAGVAQSPRYKIIEKRQSVAFWCNPISGHATLYWYQQILGQGPKLLIQFQNNGVVDDSQLPKDRFSAERLKGVDSTLKIQPAKLEDSAVYLCASSLGASSVPYEQYFGPGTRLTVT.

V gene TRBV7-9 combines with J gene TRBJ2-6; D is uncertain. Germline CDR1 reads SEHNR; CDR2 reads FQNEAQ (reference sequence). This CDR3 region has 16 residues. V lost 1 base to trimming and J lost 3 bases, with 10 bases between them. CDR3 region: CASSLVSGFGANVLTF. CDR3 bases: TGTGCCAGCAGCTTAGTTTCAGGCTTTGGGGCCAACGTCCTGACTTTC.

This chain links TRBV4-1 with TRBJ2-5; no reliable D call. This CDR3 has 12 amino acids. CDR1 is MGHRA, CDR2 YSYEKL, per germline. With 4 bases removed from V and 4 bases from J, the gap between germline ends came to 7 bases. CDR3 sequence: CASSRSGETQYF. The CDR3 DNA reads as TGCGCCAGCAGCCGGTCGGGAGAGACCCAGTACTTC.

This clone was seen only once. The V gene is TRBV5-6, the J gene TRBJ2-7; 9 bases line up with TRBD2. Germline V gives CDR1 SGHDT, CDR2 YYEEEE. The trim removed 0 bases at V and 3 bases at J, leaving 13 bases unmatched. The CDR3 consists of 18 residues. CDR3 nucleotide sequence: TGTGCCAGCAGCTTGGGGTTTGCGGGAGGGCCGTCAAGCTACGAGCAGTACTTC. Protein product: CASSLGFAGGPSSYEQYF.